This is a list of T cell receptor beta chains from one sample in a study of cytomegalovirus exposure and HLA in healthy donors. Assay: immunoSEQ multiplex PCR; the TCRdb copy retains only in-frame clones and omits some. The sample has under 200,000 clones, roughly 71% seen once. The material sequenced was PBMCs. These receptors originate from a woman aged 50 to 60 in good health and CMV-seropositive. CDR3s include the opening cysteine and the closing phenylalanine or tryptophan. A D gene is named only where the DNA matches it firmly. Rows may omit the clone size; those that give it use once, few, many or a size class.

clone_size d_call j_call v_call cdr3_aa cdr3_nt
. . TRBJ1-1 TRBV10-1 CASSEGAPGTEAFF TGCGCCAGCAGTGAGGGGGCTCCAGGCACTGAAGCTTTCTTT
once . TRBJ2-1 TRBV5-1 CASSLTGMTGEQFF TGCGCCAGCAGCTTGACAGGGATGACGGGTGAGCAGTTCTTC
. TRBD2 TRBJ2-7 TRBV30 CAWSVIPGLALREQYF TGTGCCTGGAGTGTAATTCCCGGACTAGCACTTCGGGAGCAGTACTTT
. . TRBJ2-1 TRBV5-1 CASSLGGVGYNEQFF TGCGCCAGCAGCTTAGGCGGGGTTGGGTACAATGAGCAGTTCTTC
. TRBD1 TRBJ2-1 TRBV13 CASSRGQGAYNEQFF TGTGCCAGCAGCCGGGGACAGGGGGCCTACAATGAGCAGTTCTTC
. . TRBJ2-1 TRBV5-1 CASSFGLAGSEQFF TGCGCCAGCAGCTTTGGTCTAGCTGGAAGTGAGCAGTTCTTC
. . TRBJ2-3 TRBV5-6 CASSLAGGRRDTQYF TGTGCCAGCAGCTTGGCCGGGGGGCGTAGAGATACGCAGTATTTT
many . TRBJ1-1 TRBV28 CASSLSLPNTEAFF TGTGCCAGCAGTTTATCTCTCCCGAACACTGAAGCTTTCTTT
. TRBD2 TRBJ2-4 TRBV5-1 CASSSGLRFGIQYF TGCGCCAGCAGTTCGGGACTAAGATTTGGCATTCAGTACTTC
. TRBD1 TRBJ1-1 TRBV29-1 CSATGAWNTEAFF TGCAGCGCCACAGGGGCATGGAACACTGAAGCTTTCTTT
. . TRBJ2-5 TRBV2 CASRELGVGGETQYF TGTGCCAGCAGGGAACTAGGTGTTGGTGGGGAGACCCAGTACTTC
. TRBD1 TRBJ2-5 TRBV5-1 CASTGGQGWETQYF TGCGCCAGCACCGGTGGACAGGGCTGGGAGACCCAGTACTTC
. . TRBJ2-3 TRBV5-6 CASSPVGGLTQDTQYF TGTGCCAGCAGCCCGGTCGGGGGGCTCACTCAAGATACGCAGTATTTT
. TRBD2 TRBJ2-7 TRBV15 CATSGGGSSYEQYF TGTGCCACCAGCGGCGGGGGAAGCTCCTACGAGCAGTACTTC
. . TRBJ2-3 TRBV5-6 CASSLWGPDTQYF TGTGCCAGCAGCTTGTGGGGCCCAGATACGCAGTATTTT
. TRBD1 TRBJ2-7 TRBV5-1 CASSLGQSYEQYF TGCGCCAGCAGCCTGGGACAGTCCTACGAGCAGTACTTC
. . TRBJ2-1 TRBV12-5 CASLVAGGMYNEQFF TGTGCTAGCCTGGTCGCCGGGGGTATGTACAATGAGCAGTTCTTC
. . TRBJ2-2 TRBV5-1 CASSFLSSALAAGELFF TGCGCCAGCAGCTTTTTGTCTAGCGCCCTAGCCGCCGGGGAGCTGTTTTTT
. . TRBJ2-1 TRBV9 CASSVALGRDLSYNEQFF TGTGCCAGCAGCGTAGCGTTGGGCCGGGACTTATCCTACAATGAGCAGTTCTTC
. . TRBJ1-1 TRBV6-5 CASIGLNTEAFF TGTGCCAGCATTGGCCTGAACACTGAAGCTTTCTTT
. TRBD2 TRBJ2-5 TRBV11-3 CASSSGAGGPGETQYF TGTGCCAGCAGCTCGGGAGCGGGGGGGCCGGGTGAGACCCAGTACTTC
. . TRBJ1-6 TRBV30 CALKTGFNNSPLHF TGTGCCTTGAAAACAGGGTTTAATAATTCACCCCTCCACTTT
. TRBD1 TRBJ2-5 TRBV11-2 CASSSSGTGGETQYF TGTGCCAGCAGCTCCTCCGGGACAGGTGGAGAGACCCAGTACTTC
. . TRBJ2-2 TRBV19 CASSIITGELFF TGTGCCAGTAGTATCATTACCGGGGAGCTGTTTTTT
few TRBD1 TRBJ1-1 TRBV5-4 CASSRQGAYTEAFF TGTGCCAGCAGTCGACAGGGGGCCTATACTGAAGCTTTCTTT
once TRBD1 TRBJ1-1 TRBV5-1 CASSSSGTEGEAFF TGCGCCAGCAGCTCATCCGGGACAGAGGGCGAAGCTTTCTTT
. TRBD2 TRBJ2-1 TRBV7-3 CASSARLAGPNEQFF TGTGCCAGCAGCGCCCGACTAGCGGGGCCGAATGAGCAGTTCTTC
. . TRBJ1-5 TRBV19 CASSRLSGGASNQPQHF TGTGCCAGTAGTCGGCTCTCGGGGGGCGCGAGCAATCAGCCCCAGCATTTT
. TRBD1 TRBJ1-3 TRBV5-4 CASSLGQGNFGNTIYF TGTGCCAGCAGCTTGGGACAGGGGAATTTCGGAAACACCATATATTTT
. . TRBJ2-6 TRBV19 CASSLSSGANVLTF TGTGCCAGTAGTCTGAGCTCTGGGGCCAACGTCCTGACTTTC
. TRBD2 TRBJ2-3 TRBV6-6 CASSSRTSGYTDTQYF TGTGCCAGCAGTTCCCGGACTAGCGGTTACACAGATACGCAGTATTTT
. TRBD1 TRBJ2-3 TRBV29-1 CSVGTGWTDTQYF TGCAGCGTTGGGACAGGGTGGACAGATACGCAGTATTTT
few . TRBJ2-7 TRBV7-9 CASSSDRKSLEQYF TGTGCCAGCAGCTCCGACAGAAAGTCCCTCGAGCAGTACTTC
. TRBD1 TRBJ2-2 TRBV19 CASSTTDRVRAGELFF TGTGCCAGTAGTACCACCGACAGGGTGAGGGCCGGGGAGCTGTTTTTT
. TRBD1 TRBJ2-2 TRBV4-1 CASSQVAGGNTGELFF TGCGCCAGCAGCCAAGTGGCAGGGGGCAACACCGGGGAGCTGTTTTTT
. TRBD1 TRBJ1-2 TRBV5-1 CASSPKGQGGYTF TGCGCCAGCAGCCCTAAAGGACAGGGTGGCTACACCTTC
. . TRBJ2-1 TRBV10-3 CATTTGDRDNEQFF TGTGCCACTACTACGGGGGACCGAGACAATGAGCAGTTCTTC
. . TRBJ2-3 TRBV5-1 CASSKVAGGSTDTQYF TGCGCCAGCAGCAAGGTGGCCGGGGGAAGCACAGATACGCAGTATTTT
few . TRBJ1-1 TRBV2 CASTRQGTEAFF TGTGCCAGCACTCGGCAGGGGACTGAAGCTTTCTTT
. TRBD2 TRBJ2-3 TRBV5-1 CASSLGGGSDTQYF TGCGCCAGCAGCTTGGGCGGGGGTTCAGATACGCAGTATTTT
. TRBD2 TRBJ2-5 TRBV11-2 CASSETGTSGETQYF TGTGCCAGCAGCGAGACCGGGACTAGCGGAGAGACCCAGTACTTC
. . TRBJ2-5 TRBV5-1 CASSPLTGLETQYF TGCGCCAGCAGCCCCCTCACAGGGTTGGAGACCCAGTACTTC
. . TRBJ1-5 TRBV28 CASSFRAGLGNQPQHF TGTGCCAGCAGTTTCAGGGCCGGGCTTGGCAATCAGCCCCAGCATTTT
few TRBD2 TRBJ2-1 TRBV6-1 CASIGAGDKREQFF TGTGCCAGCATCGGAGCGGGGGATAAACGGGAGCAGTTCTTC
. . TRBJ1-2 TRBV30 CAWSVLGSGYTF TGTGCCTGGAGTGTACTAGGGAGTGGCTACACCTTC
. TRBD1 TRBJ2-5 TRBV5-1 CASSQGGTGQVGTQYF TGCGCCAGCAGCCAGGGGGGAACGGGACAGGTGGGGACCCAGTACTTC
. . TRBJ1-3 TRBV10-3 CATQGLTGNTIYF TGTGCCACTCAGGGGTTAACGGGAAACACCATATATTTT
. . TRBJ1-3 TRBV6-5 CASSSGARQGINTIYF TGTGCCAGCAGTTCAGGGGCCCGTCAGGGTATAAACACCATATATTTT
once TRBD1 TRBJ2-2 TRBV18 CASSFGTENTGELFF TGTGCCAGCTCATTCGGGACAGAGAACACCGGGGAGCTGTTTTTT
. TRBD1 TRBJ2-1 TRBV2 CASRDRVYEQFF TGTGCCAGCCGGGACAGGGTATATGAGCAGTTCTTC
. TRBD2 TRBJ2-1 TRBV9 CASSATSGGLDEQFF TGTGCCAGCAGCGCCACTAGCGGGGGGTTGGATGAGCAGTTCTTC